Listed here are 17 T cell receptor beta chains from one sample, sequenced in a study of T cell responses to AZD1222 COVID-19 vaccine. Profiled with immunoSEQ multiplex PCR; TCRdb holds only in-frame clones, not every one. The profile shows fewer than 85,000 clones, 89% of them singletons. Sample: peripheral blood, taken 28 days after the second AZD1222 dose. All receptors derive from an adult who received the AZD1222 COVID-19 vaccine.

The chain employs TRBV5-1 and TRBJ2-2; 7 positions match TRBD2. Germline values: CDR1 SGHRS, CDR2 YFSETQ. CDR3 length: 15 amino acids. Losses at the gene ends were 5 bases for V and 0 bases for J; bases not matched to a gene: 4. The CDR3 sequence: CASRPGTTNTGELFF. Written as DNA, the CDR3 is TGCGCCAGCAGGCCGGGGACTACGAACACCGGGGAGCTGTTTTTT.

The rearrangement links TRBV19 to TRBJ2-7; D is perhaps TRBD2 (6 bases). V lost 3 bases and J 10 bases, leaving 16 bases between the germline ends. The CDR3 totals 13 residues. The germline CDR1 and CDR2 sequences are LNHDA and SQIVND (reference sequence). CDR3 region: CASSISWGGTQYF. DNA for the CDR3: TGTGCCAGTAGTATTAGTTGGGGCGGGACTCAGTACTTC.

The genes are TRBV19 and TRBJ1-4; D is unresolved. The CDR3 contains 14 residues. Germline V gene data show CDR1 as LNHDA and CDR2 as SQIVND (reference sequence). V was cut by 5 bases and J by 2 bases, with 9 bases left in between. CDR3: CASSYLPTNEKLFF. CDR3 DNA sequence: TGTGCCAGTAGTTACCTTCCCACTAATGAAAAACTGTTTTTT. Looking up the rest from reference TRBV19 and TRBJ1-4 gives the full variable domain: DGGITQSPKYLFRKEGQNVTLSCEQNLNHDAMYWYRQDPGQGLRLIYYSQIVNDFQKGDIAEGYSVSREKKESFPLTVTSAQKNPTAFYLCASSYLPTNEKLFFGSGTQLSVL.

The chain combines TRBV19 with TRBJ1-2; D may be TRBD1 (6 bases). The germline gives CDR1 LNHDA, CDR2 SQIVND (reference sequence). V shed 3 bases and J shed 2 bases, with 7 bases lying between them. The CDR3 is made up of 13 amino acids. CDR3 coding DNA: TGTGCCAGTAGTATCACAGGGAACTATGGCTACACCTTC. Protein: CASSITGNYGYTF. Drawing the rest from reference TRBV19 and TRBJ1-2, the complete variable domain is DGGITQSPKYLFRKEGQNVTLSCEQNLNHDAMYWYRQDPGQGLRLIYYSQIVNDFQKGDIAEGYSVSREKKESFPLTVTSAQKNPTAFYLCASSITGNYGYTFGSGTRLTVV.

The chain has TRBV9 and TRBJ2-1, with 7 bases lining up with TRBD1. This CDR3 has 16 amino acids. Per the germline V gene, CDR1 is SGDLS and CDR2 is YYNGEE. V gave up 2 bases and J gave up 2 bases; unmatched junction bases: 7. CDR3 sequence reads: CASSVLPGTAYNEQFF. In DNA form, the CDR3 reads TGTGCCAGCAGCGTCCTCCCCGGGACAGCCTACAATGAGCAGTTCTTC.

This clone was seen only a few times. This chain connects TRBV29-1 to TRBJ1-1, with D possibly matching TRBD1 (5 bases). CDR1 is SQVTM, CDR2 ANQGSEA, per germline. Trimming shortened V by 3 bases and J by 8 bases, and 10 bases separated the two germline ends. There are 11 residues in the CDR3. The CDR3 is CSVDWGREAFF. CDR3 nucleotide sequence: TGCAGCGTTGATTGGGGGAGAGAAGCTTTCTTT. Together with reference TRBV29-1 and TRBJ1-1, the CDR3 gives the full variable domain: SAVISQKPSRDICQRGTSLTIQCQVDSQVTMMFWYRQQPGQSLTLIATANQGSEATYESGFVIDKFPISRPNLTFSTLTVSNMSPEDSSIYLCSVDWGREAFFGQGTRLTVV.

J is TRBJ1-1 and V is TRBV25-1; D may be TRBD1 (5 bases). V was clipped by 8 bases and J by 11 bases, with 15 bases between them. The CDR3 loop spans 11 amino acids. Germline V gene lookup returns CDR1 MGHDK and CDR2 SYGVNS. The chain's CDR3 is CASFEGIAAFF. The CDR3 region has the DNA TGTGCCAGCTTCGAGGGGATAGCCGCTTTCTTT.

The V call is TRBV11-3, the J call TRBJ2-4; D gene uncertain. Looked up from germline, CDR1 is SGHNT and CDR2 is YENEEA. This CDR3 spans 18 amino acids. V was trimmed by 2 bases and J by 0 bases, leaving 17 bases between them. CDR3: CASSLNAGTRLAKNIQYF. The DNA of the CDR3 is TGTGCCAGCAGCTTAAACGCCGGAACCCGGCTAGCCAAAAACATTCAGTACTTC.

This chain uses TRBV7-3 with TRBJ2-2, with a tentative D call TRBD2 (8 bases). CDR1 and CDR2 from the germline V gene are SGHTA and FQGTGA. V lost 6 bases to trimming and J lost 0 bases, with 20 bases between them. The CDR3 is 18 residues long. CDR3 residues: CASRSRGGQFSNTGELFF. Written as DNA, the CDR3 is TGTGCCAGCAGATCCCGGGGGGGACAGTTCTCGAACACCGGGGAGCTGTTTTTT.

The chain combines TRBV28 with TRBJ2-5; 9 bases are shared with TRBD1. Trimming cost V 2 bases and J 3 bases; bases outside gene matches: 7. This CDR3 is built from 16 residues. Germline CDR1 is MDHEN and CDR2 is SYDVKM. This chain's CDR3 is CASSLAGTGKEETQYF. CDR3 nucleotides: TGTGCCAGCAGTTTAGCTGGGACAGGGAAGGAAGAGACCCAGTACTTC.

The V and J genes are TRBV5-1 and TRBJ2-7; 9 bases agree with TRBD2. Germline values: CDR1 SGHRS, CDR2 YFSETQ. After removal of 0 bases from V and 0 bases from J, the junction contained 7 bases not matched to a gene. The CDR3 runs 17 residues. As DNA, the CDR3 is TGCGCCAGCAGCTTGGGGATAGCGGGAGCGAGCTCCTACGAGCAGTACGTC. As protein: CASSLGIAGASSYEQYV.

The J gene is TRBJ1-5, the V gene TRBV28; D is unresolved. Germline V gene sequence: CDR1 MDHEN, CDR2 SYDVKM. The CDR3 contains 15 residues. V was pared by 4 bases and J by 0 bases, with 10 bases between. The chain's CDR3 is CASSYSDSSNQPQHF. CDR3 DNA: TGTGCCAGCAGTTATTCGGATTCTAGCAATCAGCCCCAGCATTTT.

This sequence joins TRBV10-2 and TRBJ1-6; 10 bases map to TRBD1. Losses at the gene ends were 7 bases for V and 13 bases for J; bases not matched to a gene: 7. The germline gives CDR1 WSHSY, CDR2 SAAADI. This CDR3 comprises 13 residues. The CDR3: CASMGQGLSPLHF. In DNA, the CDR3 is TGCGCCAGCATGGGACAGGGGCTTTCGCCCCTCCACTTT.

The rearrangement links TRBV28 to TRBJ1-6; no reliable D call. The ends were cut back, 2 bases at V and 7 bases at J, with 0 bases in the middle. Per germline, CDR1 MDHEN and CDR2 SYDVKM. The CDR3 has 11 residues. The CDR3 protein is CASSLNSPLHF. The DNA of the CDR3 is TGTGCCAGCAGTTTAAATTCACCCCTCCACTTT.

CDR3 nucleotides: TGTGCCAGTAGTACGGGGTCGAACACCGGGGAGCTGTTTTTT. Amino acid sequence: CASSTGSNTGELFF. The chain joins TRBV19 to TRBJ2-2; perhaps TRBD2 as D (5 bases). CDR3 length equals 14 residues. V was shortened by 4 bases and J by 0 bases, with 6 bases between the two germline ends. The germline CDR1 and CDR2 sequences are LNHDA and SQIVND (reference sequence). The full variable domain, its missing parts supplied by reference TRBV19 and TRBJ2-2, is DGGITQSPKYLFRKEGQNVTLSCEQNLNHDAMYWYRQDPGQGLRLIYYSQIVNDFQKGDIAEGYSVSREKKESFPLTVTSAQKNPTAFYLCASSTGSNTGELFFGEGSRLTVL.

The chain links TRBV6-5 to TRBJ2-7, with TRBD1 as a possible D gene (6 bases). Per the germline V gene, CDR1 is MNHEY and CDR2 is SVGAGI. The CDR3 length is 13 residues. The V and J ends lost 5 bases and 2 bases respectively, with 10 bases between them. CDR3 loop: CASSPDSPYEQYF. The CDR3 DNA reads as TGTGCCAGCAGTCCGGACAGCCCCTACGAGCAGTACTTC.

This clone came up once. The chain joins TRBV6-5 to TRBJ1-1; D uncertain. In germline, CDR1 is MNHEY, CDR2 SVGAGI. This CDR3 comprises 13 residues. The germline V and J ends were trimmed by 7 bases and 5 bases, with 14 bases remaining between them. Here the CDR3 reads CASTHRGGTEAFF. DNA of the CDR3: TGTGCCAGCACTCATAGAGGAGGTACTGAAGCTTTCTTT.